The next 5 T cell receptor beta chains were all read from a single sample in a study of CD8 T cells in Susac syndrome. RNA was extracted with the RNeasy kit, and a quantity of roughly 0.5 to 1 ug was reverse transcribed using random hexamers. A single record per CDR3 protein comes from TCRdb applying MiXCR to the immunoSEQ multiplex PCR reads. The profile covers a few hundred thousand distinct CDR3 sequences, with 94% appearing a single time and about 0.15% taken by the ten largest. Sequencing was carried out using CD4+ T cells from PBMCs. The receptors derive from a human donor with Susac syndrome.

The chain employs TRBV30 and TRBJ1-5; perhaps TRBD1 as D (5 bases). V gave up 0 bases and J gave up 11 bases, with 14 bases separating them. Germline V gene lookup returns CDR1 GTSNPN and CDR2 SVGIG (reference sequence). The CDR3 spans 13 residues. The CDR3 protein is CAWSVNAGRAQHF. The CDR3 nucleotides are TGTGCCTGGAGTGTAAACGCGGGACGGGCCCAGCATTTT.

This chain links TRBV15 with TRBJ1-5; possibly TRBD1 for D (5 bases). Germline CDR1 LNHNV, CDR2 YYDKDF (reference sequence). Trimming removed 0 bases from V and 6 bases from J, with 15 bases in between. The length of the CDR3 is 16 residues. CDR3: CATSRDRVGGAQPQHF. In DNA form, the CDR3 reads TGTGCCACCAGCAGAGATCGCGTTGGTGGGGCTCAGCCCCAGCATTTT.

The J gene is TRBJ2-1, the V gene TRBV2, with no clear D. With 3 bases removed from V and 7 bases from J, the gap between germline ends came to 10 bases. In germline, CDR1 is SNHLY, CDR2 FYNNEI. CDR3 size: 13 residues. The CDR3 loop reads CASSDLGRNEQFF. The CDR3 bases are TGTGCCAGCAGTGATCTCGGCCGGAATGAGCAGTTCTTC.

This chain uses TRBV20-1 with TRBJ1-4; D call uncertain. CDR3 length: 17 amino acids. V lost 0 bases and J 4 bases, leaving 18 bases between the germline ends. Germline V gene sequence: CDR1 DFQATT, CDR2 SNEGSKA (reference sequence). The CDR3 region is CSARDRITTAVNEKLFF. CDR3 DNA: TGCAGTGCTAGAGATCGTATAACTACCGCGGTTAATGAAAAACTGTTTTTT.

The chain employs TRBV29-1 and TRBJ1-4; D is ambiguous. This CDR3 region has 14 residues. Germline-derived CDR1 and CDR2 are SQVTM and ANQGSEA. The ends were cut back, 5 bases at V and 0 bases at J, with 10 bases in the middle. The CDR3 DNA sequence: TGCAGCGTTCACACGGATTCAACTAATGAAAAACTGTTTTTT. It translates to CSVHTDSTNEKLFF.